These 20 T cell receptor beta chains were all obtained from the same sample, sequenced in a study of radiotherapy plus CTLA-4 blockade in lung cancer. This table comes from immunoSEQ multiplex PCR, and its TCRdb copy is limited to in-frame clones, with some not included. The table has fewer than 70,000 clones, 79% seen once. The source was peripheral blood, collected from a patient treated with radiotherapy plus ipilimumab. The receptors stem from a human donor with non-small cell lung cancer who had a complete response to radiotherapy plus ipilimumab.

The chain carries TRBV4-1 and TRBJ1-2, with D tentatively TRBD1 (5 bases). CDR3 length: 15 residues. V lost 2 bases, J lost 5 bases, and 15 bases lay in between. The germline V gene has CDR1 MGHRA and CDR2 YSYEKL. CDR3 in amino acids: CASSQTRDSQYGYTF. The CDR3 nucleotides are TGCGCCAGCAGCCAAACTCGGGACTCCCAATATGGCTACACCTTC.

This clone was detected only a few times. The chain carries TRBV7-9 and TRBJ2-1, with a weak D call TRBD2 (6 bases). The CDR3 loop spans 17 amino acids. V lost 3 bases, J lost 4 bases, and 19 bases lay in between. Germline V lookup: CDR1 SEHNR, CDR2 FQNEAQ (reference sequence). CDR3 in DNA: TGTGCCAGCAGCTTTCCCCGAAGCGGGCCTGGATACAATGAGCAGTTCTTC. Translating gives CASSFPRSGPGYNEQFF.

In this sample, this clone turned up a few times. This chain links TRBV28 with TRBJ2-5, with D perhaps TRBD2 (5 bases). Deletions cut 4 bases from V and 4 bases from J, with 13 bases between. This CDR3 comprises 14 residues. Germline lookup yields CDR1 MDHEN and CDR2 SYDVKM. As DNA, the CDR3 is TGTGCCAGCAGTTCGACTCTCGGGGTAGAGACCCAGTACTTC. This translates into CASSSTLGVETQYF. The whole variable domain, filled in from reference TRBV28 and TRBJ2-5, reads DVKVTQSSRYLVKRTGEKVFLECVQDMDHENMFWYRQDPGLGLRLIYFSYDVKMKEKGDIPEGYSVSREKKERFSLILESASTNQTSMYLCASSSTLGVETQYFGPGTRLLVL.

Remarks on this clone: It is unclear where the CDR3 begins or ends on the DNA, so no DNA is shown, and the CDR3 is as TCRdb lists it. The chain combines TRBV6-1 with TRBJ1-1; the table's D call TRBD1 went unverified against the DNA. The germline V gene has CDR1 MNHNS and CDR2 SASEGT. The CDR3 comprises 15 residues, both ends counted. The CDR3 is CASSTSTAPNTEAFF.

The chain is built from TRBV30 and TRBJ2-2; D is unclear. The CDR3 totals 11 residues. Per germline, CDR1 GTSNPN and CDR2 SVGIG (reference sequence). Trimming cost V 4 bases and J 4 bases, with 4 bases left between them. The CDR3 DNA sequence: TGTGCCTGGAAAGGCACCGGGGAGCTGTTTTTT. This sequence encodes CAWKGTGELFF.

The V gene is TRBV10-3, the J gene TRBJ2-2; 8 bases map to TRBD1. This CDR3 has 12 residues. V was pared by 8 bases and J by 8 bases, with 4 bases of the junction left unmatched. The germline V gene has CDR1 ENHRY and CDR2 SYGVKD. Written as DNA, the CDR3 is TGTGCCATCGGCAGGGGGCCTGGGGAGCTGTTTTTT. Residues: CAIGRGPGELFF.

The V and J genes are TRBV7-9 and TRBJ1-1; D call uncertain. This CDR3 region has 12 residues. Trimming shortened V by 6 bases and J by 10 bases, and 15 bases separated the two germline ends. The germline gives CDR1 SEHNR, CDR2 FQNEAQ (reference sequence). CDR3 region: CASRLSLTPAFF. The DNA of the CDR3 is TGTGCCAGCAGACTTTCCCTGACGCCAGCTTTCTTT.

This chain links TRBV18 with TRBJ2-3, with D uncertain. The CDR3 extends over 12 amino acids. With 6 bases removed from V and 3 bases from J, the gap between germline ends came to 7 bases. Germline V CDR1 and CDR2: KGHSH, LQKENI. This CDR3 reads CASSDRTDTQYF. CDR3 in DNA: TGTGCCAGCTCCGACCGAACAGATACGCAGTATTTT.

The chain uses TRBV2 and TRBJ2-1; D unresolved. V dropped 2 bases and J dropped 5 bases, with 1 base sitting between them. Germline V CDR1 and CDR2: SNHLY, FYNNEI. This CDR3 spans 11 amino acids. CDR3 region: CASSENNEQFF. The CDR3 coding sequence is TGTGCCAGCAGTGAAAACAATGAGCAGTTCTTC.

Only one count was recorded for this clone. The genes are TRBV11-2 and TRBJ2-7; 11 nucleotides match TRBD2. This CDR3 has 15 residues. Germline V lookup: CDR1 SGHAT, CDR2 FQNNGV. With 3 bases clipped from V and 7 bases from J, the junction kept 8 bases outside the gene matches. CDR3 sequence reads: CASSFHSGGAGEQYF. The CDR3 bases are TGTGCCAGCAGCTTTCATAGCGGGGGGGCTGGGGAGCAGTACTTC. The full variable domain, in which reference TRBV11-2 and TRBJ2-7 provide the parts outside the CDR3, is EAGVAQSPRYKIIEKRQSVAFWCNPISGHATLYWYQQILGQGPKLLIQFQNNGVVDDSQLPKDRFSAERLKGVDSTLKIQPAKLEDSAVYLCASSFHSGGAGEQYFGPGTRLTVT.

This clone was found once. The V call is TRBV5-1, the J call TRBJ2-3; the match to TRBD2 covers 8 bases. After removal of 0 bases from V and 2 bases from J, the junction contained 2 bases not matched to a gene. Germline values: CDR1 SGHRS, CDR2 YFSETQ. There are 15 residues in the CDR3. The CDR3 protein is CASSLGAGVTDTQYF. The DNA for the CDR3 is TGCGCCAGCAGCTTGGGAGCGGGGGTCACAGATACGCAGTATTTT.

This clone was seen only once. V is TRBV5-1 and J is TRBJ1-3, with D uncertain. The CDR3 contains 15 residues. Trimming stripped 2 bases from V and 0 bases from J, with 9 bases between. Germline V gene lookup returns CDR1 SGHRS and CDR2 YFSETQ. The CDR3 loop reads CASSFDTSSGNTIYF. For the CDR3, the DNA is TGCGCCAGCAGCTTCGACACGAGCTCTGGAAACACCATATATTTT.

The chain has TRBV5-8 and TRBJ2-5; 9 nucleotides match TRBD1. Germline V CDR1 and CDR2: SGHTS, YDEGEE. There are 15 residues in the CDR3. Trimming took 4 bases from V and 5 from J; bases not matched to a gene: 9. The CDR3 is CASSPGQGLLETQYF. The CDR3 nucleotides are TGTGCCAGCAGCCCGGGACAGGGTTTATTGGAGACCCAGTACTTC.

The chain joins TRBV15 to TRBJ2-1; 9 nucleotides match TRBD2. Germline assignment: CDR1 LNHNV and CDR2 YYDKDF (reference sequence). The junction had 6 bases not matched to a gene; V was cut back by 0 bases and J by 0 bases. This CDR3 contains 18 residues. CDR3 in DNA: TGTGCCACCAGCAGAGATCGGGGTAGCGGGAGCTCCTACAATGAGCAGTTCTTC. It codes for CATSRDRGSGSSYNEQFF.

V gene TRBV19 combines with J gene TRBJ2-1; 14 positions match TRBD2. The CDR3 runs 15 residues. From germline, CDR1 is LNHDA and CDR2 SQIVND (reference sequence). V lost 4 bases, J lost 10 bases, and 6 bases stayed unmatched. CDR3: CASSTGLAGAGEQFF. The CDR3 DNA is TGTGCCAGTAGTACGGGACTAGCGGGGGCGGGGGAGCAGTTCTTC.

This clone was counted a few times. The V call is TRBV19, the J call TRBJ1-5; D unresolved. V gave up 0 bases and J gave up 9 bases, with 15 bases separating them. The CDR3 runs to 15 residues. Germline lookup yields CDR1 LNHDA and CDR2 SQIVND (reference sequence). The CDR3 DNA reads TGTGCCAGTAGTATAGATAGGCCGGGAAAATCGCCCCAGCATTTT. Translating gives CASSIDRPGKSPQHF.

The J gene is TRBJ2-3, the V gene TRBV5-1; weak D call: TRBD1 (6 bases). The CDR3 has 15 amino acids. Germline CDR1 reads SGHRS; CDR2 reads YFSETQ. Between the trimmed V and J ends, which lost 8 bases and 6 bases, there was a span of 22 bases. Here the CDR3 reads CASDQGSWPGDTQYF. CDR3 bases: TGCGCCAGTGACCAGGGGTCCTGGCCGGGGGATACGCAGTATTTT.

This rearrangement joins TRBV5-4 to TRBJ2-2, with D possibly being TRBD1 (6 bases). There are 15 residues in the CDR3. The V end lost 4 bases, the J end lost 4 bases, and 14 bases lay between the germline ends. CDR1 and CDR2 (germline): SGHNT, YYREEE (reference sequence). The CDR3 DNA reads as TGTGCCAGCAGCAGTAACAGGGTAGGCACCGGGGAGCTGTTTTTT. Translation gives CASSSNRVGTGELFF.

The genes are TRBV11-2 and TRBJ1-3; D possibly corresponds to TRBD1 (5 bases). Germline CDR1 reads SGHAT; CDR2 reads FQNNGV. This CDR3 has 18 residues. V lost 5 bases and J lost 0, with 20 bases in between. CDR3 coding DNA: TGTGCCAGCAGCAGAAGGCTGAGGCGGGGCACCTCTGGAAACACCATATATTTT. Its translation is CASSRRLRRGTSGNTIYF.

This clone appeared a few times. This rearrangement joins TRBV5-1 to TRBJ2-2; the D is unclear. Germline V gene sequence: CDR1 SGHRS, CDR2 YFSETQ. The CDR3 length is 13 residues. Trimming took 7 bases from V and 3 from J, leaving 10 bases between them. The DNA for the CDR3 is TGCGCCAGCCGGCCGGCCCACACCGGGGAGCTGTTTTTT. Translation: CASRPAHTGELFF.